Presented here are 27 T cell receptor beta chains from one specimen sequenced in a study of early T cells in non-severe SARS-CoV-2 infection. Via MiXCR, TCRdb re-called the 5' RACE reads, giving one row per CDR3 protein. Of 55,000 to 75,000 distinct CDR3 sequences in the sample, roughly 7.7% were seen once. Sequencing was performed on whole blood. Source of these receptors: an adult who was a healthcare worker with PCR-confirmed SARS-CoV-2 infection or an uninfected control (not recorded which).

The chain carries TRBV2 and TRBJ1-1; 9 nucleotides match TRBD1. The CDR3 extends over 14 amino acids. CDR1 SNHLY and CDR2 FYNNEI come from the germline V gene. Losses at the gene ends were 7 bases for V and 4 bases for J; bases not matched to a gene: 7. CDR3 residues: CASNGQGRGTEAFF. The CDR3, as DNA: TGTGCCAGCAACGGACAGGGGAGGGGCACTGAAGCTTTCTTT.

Many counts were recorded for this clonotype. J is TRBJ2-1 and V is TRBV5-4; 14 bases line up with TRBD2. Looked up from germline, CDR1 is SGHNT and CDR2 is YYREEE (reference sequence). CDR3 length: 15 residues. Trimming took 3 bases from V and 12 from J; bases not matched to a gene: 8. DNA of the CDR3: TGTGCCAGCAGCTCTCCGGGACTAGCGGGAGAGGGGCAGTTCTTC. Its protein product is CASSSPGLAGEGQFF.

This clonotype occurred many times. The chain joins TRBV3-1 to TRBJ2-3; the D gene is possibly TRBD2 (6 bases). CDR1 is LGHDT and CDR2 is YNNKEL in the germline V gene (reference sequence). V was pared by 4 bases and J by 1 base, with 24 bases between. The CDR3 has 19 residues. CDR3 sequence: CASSPYKVSGLGGTDTQYF. The CDR3 DNA sequence: TGTGCCAGCAGCCCTTATAAGGTTAGCGGCCTCGGCGGCACAGATACGCAGTATTTT.

The chain joins TRBV5-4 to TRBJ1-1, with 8 bases fitting TRBD1. After removal of 5 bases from V and 11 bases from J, the junction contained 11 bases not matched to a gene. This CDR3 is 13 amino acids long. The germline V gene encodes CDR1 SGHNT and CDR2 YYREEE (reference sequence). The CDR3: CASSLDRGQGAFF. CDR3 in DNA: TGTGCCAGCAGTCTCGACAGGGGCCAAGGGGCTTTCTTT.

The chain couples TRBV29-1 to TRBJ2-1; D assignment may be TRBD1 or TRBD2 (5 bases each). Germline V gives CDR1 SQVTM, CDR2 ANQGSEA. This CDR3 has 13 residues. Trimming removed 7 bases from V and 2 bases from J, with 12 bases in between. The CDR3 DNA is TGCAGCGCCGGGGCTGGGGCCTACAATGAGCAGTTCTTC. Translated: CSAGAGAYNEQFF.

This clonotype was seen many times. The genes are TRBV10-2 and TRBJ2-1; 8 bases align to TRBD2. The CDR3 spans 16 residues. The V gene end was trimmed by 7 bases and the J gene end by 3 bases; junction bases not matched to a gene: 11. Germline-derived CDR1 and CDR2 are WSHSY and SAAADI. CDR3 amino acids: CASMATSGLIYNEQFF. CDR3 nucleotides: TGCGCCAGCATGGCAACTAGCGGACTTATCTACAATGAGCAGTTCTTC.

In this sample, this clonotype turned up a few times. The chain has TRBV20-1 and TRBJ2-7; 12 bases align to TRBD2. With 0 bases clipped from V and 9 bases from J, the junction kept 9 bases outside the gene matches. From germline, CDR1 is DFQATT and CDR2 SNEGSKA (reference sequence). This CDR3 has 15 amino acids. CDR3 in DNA: TGCAGTGCTAGAGACAAGACTAGCGGGAGTGGAGGGCAGTACTTC. It yields the protein CSARDKTSGSGGQYF.

In its sample, this clonotype was seen a few times. The chain combines TRBV6-1 with TRBJ2-1; D might be TRBD1 or TRBD2, each matching 5 bases. Germline CDR1 is MNHNS and CDR2 is SASEGT. Trimming removed 2 bases at V and 5 bases at J, with 16 bases between. The CDR3 runs 16 residues. CDR3 sequence (DNA): TGTGCCAGCAGTGAATGGGACGCCACGAACCACAATGAGCAGTTCTTC. Translating gives CASSEWDATNHNEQFF.

The chain is built from TRBV7-2 and TRBJ2-5; D remains unclear. The CDR3 has 14 residues. Germline-derived CDR1 and CDR2 are SGHTA and FQGNSA. V was cut by 3 bases and J by 4 bases, with 12 bases left in between. The chain's CDR3 is CASSFTSVIETQYF. In nucleotides, the CDR3 is TGTGCCAGCAGCTTCACAAGTGTTATAGAGACCCAGTACTTC.

The rearrangement uses TRBV10-2 and TRBJ2-1, with a weak D call TRBD2 (6 bases). The CDR3 is 14 residues long. Trimming stripped 6 bases from V and 0 bases from J, with 9 bases between. CDR1 is WSHSY and CDR2 is SAAADI in the germline V gene. The CDR3 sequence is CASSAGYSYNEQFF. CDR3 DNA sequence: TGCGCCAGCAGCGCGGGGTACTCCTACAATGAGCAGTTCTTC.

The chain employs TRBV19 and TRBJ2-7; 7 positions agree with TRBD1. J gave up 5 bases and V 4 bases, and 2 bases lay outside the gene matches. The germline V gene has CDR1 LNHDA and CDR2 SQIVND (reference sequence). The CDR3 sequence is 12 residues long. This CDR3 is CASSRQGHEQYF. Written as DNA, the CDR3 is TGTGCCAGTAGTAGACAGGGTCACGAGCAGTACTTC.

This clonotype was detected only a few times. The chain uses TRBV3-1 and TRBJ2-6; 8 bases map to TRBD1. The CDR3 loop spans 18 amino acids. V trimming: 1 base; J trimming: 4 bases; junction bases outside the gene matches: 9. CDR1 and CDR2 from the germline V gene are LGHDT and YNNKEL (reference sequence). The CDR3 DNA reads as TGTGCCAGCAGCCAAGCTCTCGGACAGGGAACCGGGGCCAACGTCCTGACTTTC. Translated, it gives CASSQALGQGTGANVLTF.

This chain joins TRBV2 and TRBJ1-5, with D hard to call. CDR1 is SNHLY and CDR2 is FYNNEI in the germline V gene. The CDR3 has 14 amino acids. With 5 bases removed from V and 7 bases from J, the gap between germline ends came to 15 bases. The CDR3 bases are TGTGCCAGCAGTCTCGTATCAAATGTACAGCCCCAGCATTTT. This translates into CASSLVSNVQPQHF.

The rearrangement uses TRBV7-9 and TRBJ2-1, with TRBD2 as a possible D gene (6 bases). Germline CDR1 and CDR2: SEHNR and FQNEAQ (reference sequence). The CDR3 spans 14 residues. V shed 3 bases and J shed 5 bases, with 11 bases lying between them. The CDR3 here is CASSLTGDHNEQFF. DNA of the CDR3: TGTGCCAGCAGCTTGACGGGGGACCACAATGAGCAGTTCTTC.

The V call is TRBV23-1, the J call TRBJ2-3; no reliable D call. TRBV23-1 qualifies as an ORF whose function is uncertain. The CDR3 spans 15 residues. V was cut by 0 bases and J by 5 bases, with 12 bases left in between. CDR3 DNA: TGCGCCAGCAGTCAATCTCCCTCAATGGGAGATACGCAGTATTTT. Translation gives CASSQSPSMGDTQYF.

The rearrangement joins TRBV5-1 to TRBJ2-1, with D perhaps given as TRBD1 or TRBD2 (5 bases each). Trimming pared 1 base from V and 5 bases from J, leaving 16 bases between. The CDR3 is made up of 16 amino acids. Per the germline V gene, CDR1 is SGHRS and CDR2 is YFSETQ. The CDR3 reads CASSLMGDSAHNEQFF. As DNA, the CDR3 is TGCGCCAGCAGCTTGATGGGAGACAGCGCACACAATGAGCAGTTCTTC.

This clonotype was counted only a few times. The chain recombines TRBV29-1 with TRBJ2-3, with 9 bases that match TRBD2. Unmatched junction bases numbered 13, after V lost 6 bases and J lost 6 bases. Germline V gene data show CDR1 as SQVTM and CDR2 as ANQGSEA. This CDR3 contains 15 residues. CDR3 coding DNA: TGCAGCGTCATGGGACTAGCTGGAGGTTCGGATACGCAGTATTTT. Its translation: CSVMGLAGGSDTQYF.

The chain employs TRBV12-3 or TRBV12-4 and TRBJ2-5; 7 bases are a match to TRBD1. This CDR3 is 12 amino acids long. CDR3 DNA: TGTGTCACCAGGGACAGTCAAGAGACCCAGTACTTC. Translated: CVTRDSQETQYF.

V is TRBV28 and J is TRBJ2-7; D is undetermined. Germline CDR1 is MDHEN and CDR2 is SYDVKM. Trimming removed 2 bases from V and 6 bases from J, with 8 bases in between. The CDR3 sequence is 12 residues long. The CDR3 spells CASSLGPTEQYF. CDR3 coding DNA: TGTGCCAGCAGTTTAGGTCCTACCGAGCAGTACTTC. The whole variable domain, remainder taken from reference TRBV28 and TRBJ2-7, is DVKVTQSSRYLVKRTGEKVFLECVQDMDHENMFWYRQDPGLGLRLIYFSYDVKMKEKGDIPEGYSVSREKKERFSLILESASTNQTSMYLCASSLGPTEQYFGPGTRLTVT.

This clonotype was detected ten times or more. The chain employs TRBV7-8 and TRBJ2-6, with TRBD1 matching over 7 bases. Germline V gene lookup returns CDR1 SGHVS and CDR2 FQNEAQ. CDR3 size: 17 residues. J gave up 0 bases and V 1 base, and 3 bases lay outside the gene matches. CDR3 coding DNA: TGTGCCAGCAGCTTAGTGGGACAGAGCTCTGGGGCCAACGTCCTGACTTTC. Amino acid sequence: CASSLVGQSSGANVLTF.

The chain links TRBV5-1 to TRBJ2-2; D remains ambiguous. This CDR3 is built from 11 residues. Between the trimmed V and J ends, which lost 4 bases and 2 bases, there was a span of 0 bases. Germline V gene sequence: CDR1 SGHRS, CDR2 YFSETQ. The DNA for the CDR3 is TGCGCCAGCAGCAACACCGGGGAGCTGTTTTTT. This translates into CASSNTGELFF.

Ten or more counts support this clonotype. The V call is TRBV20-1, the J call TRBJ2-7; D gene ambiguous. The CDR3 has 14 amino acids. The germline V gene has CDR1 DFQATT and CDR2 SNEGSKA (reference sequence). With 2 bases removed from V and 0 bases from J, the gap between germline ends came to 11 bases. CDR3: CSARSQESSYEQYF. The CDR3 region has the DNA TGCAGTGCTAGATCCCAGGAGAGCTCCTACGAGCAGTACTTC.

The genes are TRBV6-5 and TRBJ2-1; no definite D call. V was cut by 6 bases and J by 8 bases, with 14 bases left in between. Germline lookup yields CDR1 MNHEY and CDR2 SVGAGI. This CDR3 contains 13 residues. CDR3 nucleotides: TGTGCCAGCAGGTCCGGACCTAAGGATGAGCAGTTCTTC. Translated: CASRSGPKDEQFF.

The sample holds many counts of this clonotype. This chain connects TRBV27 to TRBJ2-7, with D possibly being TRBD2 (6 bases). V was shortened by 6 bases and J by 3 bases, with 18 bases between the two germline ends. The CDR3 is 15 amino acids. Per the germline V gene, CDR1 is MNHEY and CDR2 is SMNVEV (reference sequence). The CDR3 region has the DNA TGTGCCAGCAGCCCGGGCGGAGGGAGACTCTACGAGCAGTACTTC. This encodes CASSPGGGRLYEQYF.

The chain uses TRBV10-1 and TRBJ2-1; D remains ambiguous. V was shortened by 3 bases and J by 2 bases, with 14 bases between the two germline ends. The CDR3 has 16 residues. Germline CDR1 reads WNHNN; CDR2 reads SYGVQD (reference sequence). The CDR3 here is CASSDPDGLPYNEQFF. The DNA for the CDR3 is TGCGCCAGCAGTGACCCCGACGGGCTTCCCTACAATGAGCAGTTCTTC.

This clonotype was seen repeatedly, ten times or more. The gene calls are TRBV29-1 and TRBJ2-1; D remains unclear. The CDR3 runs to 10 residues. The germline CDR1 and CDR2 sequences are SQVTM and ANQGSEA. The V gene lost 3 bases and the J gene lost 5 bases, with 2 bases spanning the gap. Here the CDR3 DNA reads TGCAGCGTTGAGAACAATGAGCAGTTCTTC. Protein product: CSVENNEQFF.

This clonotype was observed a handful of times. CDR3 coding DNA: TGCAGCGTTGAGGGTTGGAACACCATATATTTT. This gives the protein CSVEGWNTIYF. This rearrangement joins TRBV29-1 to TRBJ1-3; D is uncertain. Trimming took off 3 bases at V and 7 bases at J, with 7 bases between the two ends. Germline CDR1 and CDR2: SQVTM and ANQGSEA. The CDR3 covers 11 residues.